One and the same sample provided the 30 T cell receptor beta chains below, sequenced in a study of OX40 agonist ivuxolimab in advanced cancers. Sequencing was performed with immunoSEQ multiplex PCR; in TCRdb, only in-frame clones are kept and a portion is missing. The sample records 44,000 or so clones, roughly 88% being singletons. The sample here was CD4+ or CD8+ T cells sorted from blood, taken in a trial of the OX40 agonist ivuxolimab. Receptors originate from an adult with an advanced solid tumor such as melanoma, head and neck, liver or kidney cancer.

This sequence joins TRBV28 and TRBJ2-7; 12 nucleotides agree with TRBD2. V shed 8 bases and J 5 bases; nucleotides not matched to a gene: 7. Germline V gene sequence: CDR1 MDHEN, CDR2 SYDVKM. This CDR3 is 14 amino acids long. The CDR3 DNA is TGTGCCAGCGACGCTAGCGGGGGGGCCGACGAGCAGTACTTC. As protein: CASDASGGADEQYF.

A few counts support this clone. The CDR3 spells CASSLGVAGWRETQYF. CDR3 DNA sequence: TGTGCCAGCAGCTTAGGGGTAGCTGGTTGGAGAGAGACCCAGTACTTC. The V and J genes are TRBV7-2 and TRBJ2-5; D remains unclear. Germline loops: CDR1 SGHTA, CDR2 FQGNSA. Trimming pared 1 base from V and 4 bases from J, leaving 16 bases between. This CDR3 spans 16 amino acids.

The V and J genes are TRBV6-5 and TRBJ1-2; TRBD1 aligns across 8 bases. Germline loops: CDR1 MNHEY, CDR2 SVGAGI. The V segment lost 2 bases and the J segment 8 bases; nucleotides outside the gene matches: 7. The CDR3 covers 14 residues. The CDR3 DNA reads TGTGCCAGCAGTTACATCCAGGGGGCCGGAGGCTACACCTTC. Amino acids: CASSYIQGAGGYTF.

This clone appeared a few times. CDR3: CASRVTGRDYGYTF. In DNA form, the CDR3 reads TGTGCCAGCAGAGTGACAGGGAGGGACTATGGCTACACCTTC. This chain links TRBV5-5 with TRBJ1-2; 7 positions match TRBD1. With 5 bases clipped from V and 3 bases from J, the junction kept 7 bases outside the gene matches. From germline, CDR1 is SGHKS and CDR2 YYEKEE (reference sequence). The CDR3 totals 14 residues.

The rearrangement joins TRBV6-5 to TRBJ2-3, with 7 positions matching TRBD1. CDR3 length: 14 amino acids. The germline V gene has CDR1 MNHEY and CDR2 SVGAGI. V dropped 6 bases and J dropped 9; count of bases not matched to a gene: 12. CDR3 in amino acids: CASRHPTTGNTQYF. In nucleotides, the CDR3 is TGTGCCAGCAGGCACCCTACGACAGGGAACACGCAGTATTTT.

This clone has just a few counts. This chain joins TRBV7-3 and TRBJ2-6; TRBD2 is a possible D gene (5 bases). Germline V gives CDR1 SGHTA, CDR2 FQGTGA. The CDR3 totals 15 residues. Trimming took off 4 bases at V and 2 bases at J, with 9 bases between the two ends. CDR3: CASSSLGAGANVLTF. The DNA of the CDR3 is TGTGCCAGCAGCTCCCTCGGGGCTGGGGCCAACGTCCTGACTTTC.

The chain carries TRBV25-1 and TRBJ1-1; 7 bases align to TRBD1. Germline CDR1 is MGHDK and CDR2 is SYGVNS. Losses at the gene ends were 6 bases for V and 5 bases for J; bases not matched to a gene: 9. This CDR3 is 14 amino acids long. DNA for the CDR3: TGTGCCAGCAGGGGGGAGGGGGCACGAACTGAAGCTTTCTTT. It encodes CASRGEGARTEAFF.

V and J are TRBV18 and TRBJ2-1; unclear D gene. The CDR3 length is 13 residues. V lost 4 bases and J lost 8, with 12 bases in between. Germline CDR1 reads KGHSH; CDR2 reads LQKENI. The CDR3 spells CASSLDLFHEQFF. DNA for the CDR3: TGTGCCAGCTCACTCGATTTATTCCATGAGCAGTTCTTC.

The chain recombines TRBV5-4 with TRBJ2-1; 11 bases line up with TRBD2. The CDR3 is 18 amino acids. V was clipped by 4 bases and J by 4 bases; unmatched bases: 13. Germline lookup yields CDR1 SGHNT and CDR2 YYREEE (reference sequence). CDR3 bases: TGTGCCAGCAGCAGGAGGGGAACCGGGACTAGCGGTTACAATGAGCAGTTCTTC. This encodes CASSRRGTGTSGYNEQFF.

On this clone: The junction differs from germline at one of its ends, possibly a read error. V usage is TRBV28 and J usage is TRBJ1-2, with 9 bases that match TRBD1. There are 12 residues in the CDR3. CDR1 MDHEN and CDR2 SYDVKM come from the germline V gene. The CDR3 DNA reads TGTGCCAGCAGCCTGGGGGACAGGGTCCCTCAATTC. Encoded protein: CASSLGDRVPQF.

For the CDR3, the DNA is TGTGCCACCAGCAGAGGCGCCGGGACAGGCTCCTACGAGCAGTACTTC. Protein: CATSRGAGTGSYEQYF. The chain is built from TRBV15 and TRBJ2-7, with 8 positions matching TRBD1. This CDR3 spans 16 amino acids. CDR1 is LNHNV, CDR2 YYDKDF, per germline (reference sequence). V shed 1 base and J 0 bases; nucleotides not matched to a gene: 5.

The rearrangement links TRBV10-3 to TRBJ2-3; TRBD2 might be the D (6 bases). Germline V gives CDR1 ENHRY, CDR2 SYGVKD. The CDR3 contains 14 residues. V shed 5 bases and J shed 2 bases, with 11 bases lying between them. DNA for the CDR3: TGTGCCATCAGTCAGACTAGGCTCACAGATACGCAGTATTTT. Its protein is CAISQTRLTDTQYF.

The chain carries TRBV13 and TRBJ1-2; no firm D call. This CDR3 has 13 residues. V shed 7 bases and J shed 8 bases, with 17 bases lying between them. Per the germline V gene, CDR1 is PRHDT and CDR2 is FYEKMQ (reference sequence). In DNA form, the CDR3 reads TGTGCCAGCACCAGGTCAGGTTATAGGGGCTACACCTTC. Amino acids: CASTRSGYRGYTF.

The CDR3 bases are TGTGCCAGCACTGGAACCTACGAGCAGTACTTC. Its protein is CASTGTYEQYF. The chain employs TRBV5-5 and TRBJ2-7, with D uncertain. Germline V CDR1 and CDR2: SGHKS, YYEKEE (reference sequence). The ends were cut back, 6 bases at V and 2 bases at J, with 6 bases in the middle. There are 11 residues in the CDR3. Filled out from reference TRBV5-5 and TRBJ2-7, the complete variable domain reads DAGVTQSPTHLIKTRGQQVTLRCSPISGHKSVSWYQQVLGQGPQFIFQYYEKEERGRGNFPDRFSARQFPNYSSELNVNALLLGDSALYLCASTGTYEQYFGPGTRLTVT.

The gene calls are TRBV10-1 and TRBJ2-1, with 7 positions matching TRBD1. This CDR3 has 14 residues. Germline CDR1 and CDR2: WNHNN and SYGVQD (reference sequence). After removal of 4 bases from V and 5 bases from J, the junction contained 5 bases not matched to a gene. CDR3 residues: CASSGGRGNNEQFF. The CDR3 DNA reads as TGCGCCAGCAGTGGCGGCAGGGGGAACAATGAGCAGTTCTTC.

The V gene is TRBV30, the J gene TRBJ1-5; D not resolved. V was shortened by 7 bases and J by 7 bases, with 14 bases between the two germline ends. In germline, CDR1 is GTSNPN, CDR2 SVGIG (reference sequence). The CDR3 has 12 amino acids. CDR3 amino acids: CAYDRLGQPQHF. For the CDR3, the DNA is TGTGCCTACGACCGGTTAGGGCAGCCCCAGCATTTT.

This clone was seen only a few times. The chain links TRBV19 to TRBJ2-7, with 14 bases lining up with TRBD2. Germline CDR1 LNHDA, CDR2 SQIVND (reference sequence). Unmatched junction bases numbered 6, after V lost 0 bases and J lost 8 bases. CDR3 length: 16 residues. The CDR3 nucleotides are TGTGCCAGTAGTATAGACCGACTAGCGGGGGGGCTCAAGCAGTACTTC. It is translated as CASSIDRLAGGLKQYF. Full variable domain (missing parts from reference TRBV19 and TRBJ2-7): DGGITQSPKYLFRKEGQNVTLSCEQNLNHDAMYWYRQDPGQGLRLIYYSQIVNDFQKGDIAEGYSVSREKKESFPLTVTSAQKNPTAFYLCASSIDRLAGGLKQYFGPGTRLTVT.

CDR3 amino acids: CAWSLARDSLSNEQFF. The CDR3 bases are TGTGCCTGGAGTCTTGCCCGGGACTCCCTCTCAAATGAGCAGTTCTTC. V gene TRBV30 combines with J gene TRBJ2-1, with D perhaps TRBD2 (6 bases). CDR1 and CDR2 from the germline V gene are GTSNPN and SVGIG (reference sequence). Trimming shortened V by 2 bases and J by 7 bases, and 21 bases separated the two germline ends. CDR3 length equals 16 residues.

The chain uses TRBV10-3 and TRBJ1-3; D is unresolved. The CDR3 is made up of 13 amino acids. Germline loops: CDR1 ENHRY, CDR2 SYGVKD. V was pared by 3 bases and J by 2 bases, with 5 bases between. The CDR3 sequence is CAISDNTGNTIYF. CDR3 DNA sequence: TGTGCCATCAGTGATAACACTGGAAACACCATATATTTT.

The V and J genes are TRBV10-2 and TRBJ1-4; the match to TRBD1 covers 8 bases. J gave up 3 bases and V 2 bases, and 2 bases lay outside the gene matches. The CDR3 has 15 residues. The germline CDR1 and CDR2 sequences are WSHSY and SAAADI. This CDR3 is CASSEAGQANEKLFF. As DNA, the CDR3 is TGCGCCAGCAGTGAGGCGGGACAGGCTAATGAAAAACTGTTTTTT.

The rearrangement joins TRBV28 to TRBJ1-2; maybe TRBD1 (5 bases). The V end lost 4 bases, the J end lost 4 bases, and 10 bases lay between the germline ends. Germline V gene lookup returns CDR1 MDHEN and CDR2 SYDVKM. The CDR3 is 13 amino acids. The CDR3 DNA follows: TGTGCCAGCAGTTCCGGGACCATCTATGGCTACACCTTC. Translating gives CASSSGTIYGYTF.

The chain joins TRBV28 to TRBJ1-3; 10 nucleotides align to TRBD1. V lost 8 bases, J lost 9 bases, and 10 bases stayed unmatched. The germline gives CDR1 MDHEN, CDR2 SYDVKM. This CDR3 region has 14 residues. The CDR3 region has the DNA TGTGCCAGCCGACCCCCGGGACAGGGGACCACCATATATTTT. It encodes CASRPPGQGTTIYF.

The chain carries TRBV6-1 and TRBJ2-5; 8 bases fit TRBD1. The V gene end was trimmed by 5 bases and the J gene end by 4 bases; junction bases not matched to a gene: 6. CDR1 and CDR2 (germline): MNHNS, SASEGT. CDR3 size: 14 residues. This CDR3 reads CASSSDRGGETQYF. Here the CDR3 DNA reads TGTGCCAGCAGTTCCGACAGGGGTGGAGAGACCCAGTACTTC.

This chain joins TRBV7-9 and TRBJ1-4; 7 nucleotides line up with TRBD1. Germline V gives CDR1 SEHNR, CDR2 FQNEAQ (reference sequence). This CDR3 region has 14 residues. With 6 bases clipped from V and 8 bases from J, the junction kept 9 bases outside the gene matches. Here the CDR3 DNA reads TGTGCCAGCAGTTCCGGGACAGTTGGAGAAAAACTGTTTTTT. Encoded protein: CASSSGTVGEKLFF.

This rearrangement joins TRBV30 to TRBJ2-5; a weak D match, TRBD1 (5 bases). Per germline, CDR1 GTSNPN and CDR2 SVGIG (reference sequence). This CDR3 region has 11 residues. V lost 5 bases, J lost 3 bases, and 7 bases lay in between. CDR3: CAWGREETQYF. DNA for the CDR3: TGTGCCTGGGGCAGGGAAGAGACCCAGTACTTC. The variable domain in full, completed from reference TRBV30 and TRBJ2-5, reads SQTIHQWPATLVQPVGSPLSLECTVEGTSNPNLYWYRQAAGRGLQLLFYSVGIGQISSEVPQNLSASRPQDRQFILSSKKLLLSDSGFYLCAWGREETQYFGPGTRLLVL.

This clone was counted once. The chain carries TRBV4-1 and TRBJ2-7; TRBD2 agrees at 11 bases. V was pared by 1 base and J by 4 bases, with 3 bases of the junction left unmatched. Looked up from germline, CDR1 is MGHRA and CDR2 is YSYEKL. The CDR3 consists of 15 residues. The CDR3 spells CASSQGLAGPYEQYF. CDR3 bases: TGCGCCAGCAGCCAAGGACTAGCGGGACCATACGAGCAGTACTTC.

The chain links TRBV5-1 to TRBJ1-5, with 7 bases fitting TRBD1. With V trimmed by 2 bases and J by 14 bases, 10 bases remained unmatched. The CDR3 sequence is 13 residues long. CDR1 and CDR2 (germline): SGHRS, YFSETQ. Here the CDR3 reads CASSLERQGPKHF. The CDR3 region has the DNA TGCGCCAGCAGCTTAGAGCGACAGGGTCCAAAGCATTTT.

This chain connects TRBV7-6 to TRBJ2-7; D is uncertain. V shed 2 bases and J shed 0 bases, with 8 bases lying between them. CDR3 length: 14 residues. Germline lookup yields CDR1 SGHVS and CDR2 FNYEAQ. The DNA for the CDR3 is TGTGCCAGCAGCTTATCAGTGAGCTCCTACGAGCAGTACTTC. Protein product: CASSLSVSSYEQYF.

This clone showed up just once. This chain connects TRBV19 to TRBJ1-1; D may be TRBD1 (5 bases). The V gene lost 5 bases and the J gene lost 4 bases, with 14 bases spanning the gap. The length of the CDR3 is 14 residues. In germline, CDR1 is LNHDA, CDR2 SQIVND (reference sequence). Here the CDR3 reads CASSEGTAGTEAFF. Here the CDR3 DNA reads TGTGCCAGTAGTGAGGGGACGGCGGGCACTGAAGCTTTCTTT.

The chain links TRBV2 to TRBJ1-5; 8 bases align to TRBD1. The CDR3 is made up of 13 amino acids. The V segment lost 6 bases and the J segment 6 bases; nucleotides outside the gene matches: 4. Germline V CDR1 and CDR2: SNHLY, FYNNEI. The CDR3 DNA follows: TGTGCCAGCAGCGCCGACAGGGGTCAGCCCCAGCATTTT. It yields the protein CASSADRGQPQHF.